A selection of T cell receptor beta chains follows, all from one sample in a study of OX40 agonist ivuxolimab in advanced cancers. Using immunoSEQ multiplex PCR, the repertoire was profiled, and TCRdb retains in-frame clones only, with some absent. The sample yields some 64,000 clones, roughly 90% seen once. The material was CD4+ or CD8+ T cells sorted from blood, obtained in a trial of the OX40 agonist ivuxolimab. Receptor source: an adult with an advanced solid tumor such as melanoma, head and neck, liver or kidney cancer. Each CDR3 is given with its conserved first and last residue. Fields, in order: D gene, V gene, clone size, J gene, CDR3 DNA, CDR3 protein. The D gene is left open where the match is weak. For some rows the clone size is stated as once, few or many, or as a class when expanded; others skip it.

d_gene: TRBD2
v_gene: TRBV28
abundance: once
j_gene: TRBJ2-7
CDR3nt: TGTGCCAGCAGTTGGGGGGGAGAGGACGAGCAGTACTTC
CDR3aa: CASSWGGEDEQYF

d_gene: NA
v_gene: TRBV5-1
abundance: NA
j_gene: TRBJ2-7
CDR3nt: TGCGCCAGCAGCTCCCAGCGGGCTAGACCCTACGAGCAGTACTTC
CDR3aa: CASSSQRARPYEQYF

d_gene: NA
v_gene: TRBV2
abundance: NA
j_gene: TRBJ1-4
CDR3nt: TGTGCCAGCAGTGACCGGGGTGAAAAACTGTTTTTT
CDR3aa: CASSDRGEKLFF

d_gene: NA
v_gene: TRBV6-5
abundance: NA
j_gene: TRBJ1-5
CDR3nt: TGTGCCAGCAGCACCGGAGGGGGACAGCCCCAGCATTTT
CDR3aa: CASSTGGGQPQHF

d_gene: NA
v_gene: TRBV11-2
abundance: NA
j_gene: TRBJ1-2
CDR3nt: TGTGCCAGCAGCTTAACAGGGTTCTATGGCTACACCTTC
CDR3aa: CASSLTGFYGYTF

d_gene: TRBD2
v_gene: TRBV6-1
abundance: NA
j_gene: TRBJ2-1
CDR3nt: TGTGCCAGCAGAGACCGACTAGCGGGAGTAAATGAGCAGTTCTTC
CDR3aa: CASRDRLAGVNEQFF

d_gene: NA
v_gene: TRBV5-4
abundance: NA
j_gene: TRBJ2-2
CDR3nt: TGTGCCAGCAGCTTGGGAAGCGGACGGAACACCGGGGAGCTGTTTTTT
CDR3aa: CASSLGSGRNTGELFF

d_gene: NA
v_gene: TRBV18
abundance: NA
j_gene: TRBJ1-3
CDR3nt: TGTGCCAGCTCACCACTGGGGAGCTCTGGAAACACCATATATTTT
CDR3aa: CASSPLGSSGNTIYF

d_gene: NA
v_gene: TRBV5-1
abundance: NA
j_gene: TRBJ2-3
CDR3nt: TGCGCCAGCAGCTTACAGGTTAGCACAGATACGCAGTATTTT
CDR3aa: CASSLQVSTDTQYF

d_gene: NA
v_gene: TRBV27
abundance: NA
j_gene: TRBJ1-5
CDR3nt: TGTGCCAGCTCCACCGCGGGAGTACTCGATCAGCCCCAGCATTTT
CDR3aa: CASSTAGVLDQPQHF

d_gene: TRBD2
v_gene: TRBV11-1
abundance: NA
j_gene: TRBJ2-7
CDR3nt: TGTGCCAGCAGCTGGCGGGGGGCCGGCGAGCAGTACTTC
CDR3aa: CASSWRGAGEQYF

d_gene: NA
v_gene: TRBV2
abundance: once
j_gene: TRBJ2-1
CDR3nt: TGTGCCAGCAGTGAAGTCGGGTTCTACAATGAGCAGTTCTTC
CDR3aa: CASSEVGFYNEQFF

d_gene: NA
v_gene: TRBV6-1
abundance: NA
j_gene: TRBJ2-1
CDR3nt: TGTGCCAGCAGCTTGGAAGGCTACAATGAGCAGTTCTTC
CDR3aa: CASSLEGYNEQFF

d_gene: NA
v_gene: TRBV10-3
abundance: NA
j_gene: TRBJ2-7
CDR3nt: TGTGCCATCAGTGTTGAGGTACACGAGCAGTACTTC
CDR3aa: CAISVEVHEQYF

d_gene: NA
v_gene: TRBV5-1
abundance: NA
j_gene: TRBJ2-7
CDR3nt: TGCGCCAGCAGCTTGGCCGCCCCCTACGAGCAGTACTTC
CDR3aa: CASSLAAPYEQYF

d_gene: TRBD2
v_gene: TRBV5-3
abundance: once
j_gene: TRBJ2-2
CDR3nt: TGTGCCAGAAGCTTGGAGCGGGAGGGCGGTAGGGAGGACACCGGGGAGCTGTTTTTT
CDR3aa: CARSLEREGGREDTGELFF

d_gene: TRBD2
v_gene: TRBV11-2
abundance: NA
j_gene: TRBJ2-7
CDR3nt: TGTGCCAGCAGCTTAATTGTACGGGAGGGCGACTACGAGCAGTACTTC
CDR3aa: CASSLIVREGDYEQYF

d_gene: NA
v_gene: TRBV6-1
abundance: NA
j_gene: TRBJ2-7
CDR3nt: TGTGCCAGCAGTGAAAGGTCTGTCTACGAGCAGTACTTC
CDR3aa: CASSERSVYEQYF

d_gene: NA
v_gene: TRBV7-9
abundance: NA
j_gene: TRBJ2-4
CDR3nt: TGTGCCAGCAGCTTAACCGGGACCACCTTAGGCATTCAGTACTTC
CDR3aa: CASSLTGTTLGIQYF

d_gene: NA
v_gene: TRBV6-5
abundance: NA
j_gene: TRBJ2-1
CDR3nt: TGTGCCAGCAGTTACGAGGGGTCCTACAATGAGCAGTTCTTC
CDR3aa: CASSYEGSYNEQFF

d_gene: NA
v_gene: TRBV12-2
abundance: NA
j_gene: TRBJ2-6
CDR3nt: TGTGCAAGTCGCTTATTATGGACTCCTGGGGCCAACGTCCTGACTTTC
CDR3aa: CASRLLWTPGANVLTF

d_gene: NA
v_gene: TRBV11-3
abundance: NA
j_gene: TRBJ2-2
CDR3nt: TGTGCCAGCAGCTCAGCGGACCCCCGGGAGCTGTTTTTT
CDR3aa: CASSSADPRELFF

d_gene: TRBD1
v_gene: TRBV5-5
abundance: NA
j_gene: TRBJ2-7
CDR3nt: TGTGCCAGCAGCTTATGGGACAGGGCTCACGAGCAGTACTTC
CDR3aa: CASSLWDRAHEQYF

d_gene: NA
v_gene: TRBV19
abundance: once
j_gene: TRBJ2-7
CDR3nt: TGTGCCACCAAGCTCTCCGGGATCACCTACGAGCAGTACTTC
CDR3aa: CATKLSGITYEQYF

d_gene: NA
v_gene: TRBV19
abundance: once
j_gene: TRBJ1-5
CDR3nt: TGTGCCAGTAGCTTTCTAGGGTTTCAGCCCCAGCATTTT
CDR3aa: CASSFLGFQPQHF

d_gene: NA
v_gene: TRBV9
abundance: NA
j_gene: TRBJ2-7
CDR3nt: TGTGCCAGCAGCCCCCCCGACGGGCGCGAGCAGTACTTC
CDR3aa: CASSPPDGREQYF

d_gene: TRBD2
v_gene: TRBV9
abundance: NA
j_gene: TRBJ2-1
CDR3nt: TGTGCCAGCAGCCCACATAGCGGGGGGGGATACAATGAGCAGTTCTTC
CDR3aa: CASSPHSGGGYNEQFF

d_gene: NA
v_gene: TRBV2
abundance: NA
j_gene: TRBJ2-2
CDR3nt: TGTGCCAGCAGTGAAGAGGGAACCGGGGAGCTGTTTTTT
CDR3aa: CASSEEGTGELFF

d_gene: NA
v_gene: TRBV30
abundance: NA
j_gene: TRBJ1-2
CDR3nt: TGTGCCTGGAGTGCTTCTAACTCTGGCTACACCTTC
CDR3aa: CAWSASNSGYTF

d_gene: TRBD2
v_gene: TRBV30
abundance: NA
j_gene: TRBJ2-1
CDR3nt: TGTGCCTTAGGACTAGCGGAGGTCAATGAGCAGTTCTTC
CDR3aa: CALGLAEVNEQFF

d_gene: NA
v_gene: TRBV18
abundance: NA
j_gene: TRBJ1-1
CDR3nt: TGTGCCAGCTCACCAGTGGAGATTCCTAACACTGAAGCTTTCTTT
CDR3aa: CASSPVEIPNTEAFF

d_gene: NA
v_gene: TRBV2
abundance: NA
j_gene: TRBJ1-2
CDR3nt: TGTGCCAGCACGCGACAGGCGAATGGCTACACCTTC
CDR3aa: CASTRQANGYTF

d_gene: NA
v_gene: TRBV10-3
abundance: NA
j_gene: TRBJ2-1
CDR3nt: TGTGCCACCGCTGGAGCGGACTATGGAAATGAGCAGTTCTTC
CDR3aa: CATAGADYGNEQFF

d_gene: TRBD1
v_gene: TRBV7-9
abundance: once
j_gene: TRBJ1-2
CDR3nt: TGTGCCAGCAGCCACGGGACAGGGGTCTATGGCTACACCTTC
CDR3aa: CASSHGTGVYGYTF

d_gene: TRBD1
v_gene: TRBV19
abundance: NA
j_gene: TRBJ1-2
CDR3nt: TGTGCCAGTAGAGTCCGGACAGGCTATGGCTACACCTTC
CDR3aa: CASRVRTGYGYTF

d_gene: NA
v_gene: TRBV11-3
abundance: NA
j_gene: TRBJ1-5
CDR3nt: TGTGCCAGCAGCGGGAACAGATATCTGCCCCAGCATTTT
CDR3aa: CASSGNRYLPQHF

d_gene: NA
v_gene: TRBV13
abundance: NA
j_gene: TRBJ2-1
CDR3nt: TGTGCCAGCAGCACGGGGGTGGATAATGAGCAGTTCTTC
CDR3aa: CASSTGVDNEQFF

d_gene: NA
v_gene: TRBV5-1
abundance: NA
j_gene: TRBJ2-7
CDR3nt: TGTGCCAGCAGCCGGGACGGCTACGAGCAGTACTTC
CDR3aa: CASSRDGYEQYF

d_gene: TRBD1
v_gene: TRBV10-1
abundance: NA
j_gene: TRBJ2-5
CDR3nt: TGCGCCAGCAGCGTGGGACAGGGGAGAGGGGAGACCCAGTACTTC
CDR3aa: CASSVGQGRGETQYF

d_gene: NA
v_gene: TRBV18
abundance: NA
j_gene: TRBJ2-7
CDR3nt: TGTGCCAGCTCACCAGGCGGGACGGACGTATATCAGCAGTACTTC
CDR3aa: CASSPGGTDVYQQYF

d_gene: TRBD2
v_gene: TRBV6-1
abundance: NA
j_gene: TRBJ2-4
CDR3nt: TGTGCCAGCAGTGAAGCAGGGCCCGGGGGGGTAAACATTCAGTACTTC
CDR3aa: CASSEAGPGGVNIQYF

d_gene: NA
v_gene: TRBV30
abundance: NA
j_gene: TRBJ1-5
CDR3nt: TGTGCCTGGAGTGTCGGGGCCCCCAATCAGCCCCAGCATTTT
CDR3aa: CAWSVGAPNQPQHF

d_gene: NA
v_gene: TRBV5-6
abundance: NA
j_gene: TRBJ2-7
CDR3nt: TGTGCCAGCAGCTCGCAGGAAAGCTCCTACGAGCAGTACTTC
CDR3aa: CASSSQESSYEQYF